The rows below give T cell receptor beta chains drawn from one sample of a study of Ad26.COV2.S vaccination and SARS-CoV-2 variants. Profiling relied on immunoSEQ multiplex PCR, and the TCRdb table lists in-frame clones only, not all of them. This table has a few hundred thousand clones, 83% appearing once. Sequences were derived from peripheral blood, sampled in a trial of Ad26.COV2.S vaccine versus placebo. The receptors shown here come from a person aged 18-65 years who received the Ad26.COV2.S COVID-19 vaccine or a placebo. CDR3s include the opening cysteine and the closing phenylalanine or tryptophan. The order of the fields is D gene, clone size, J gene, V gene, CDR3 protein, CDR3 DNA. A D gene is named only where the DNA matches it firmly. Some rows mark clone size as missing; the rest say once, few, many or name a class of expanded clone.

NA NA TRBJ2-3 TRBV9 CASSVGGRKDTQYF TGTGCCAGCAGCGTAGGGGGGAGGAAAGATACGCAGTATTTT
TRBD1 few TRBJ2-7 TRBV9 CASSVGQGNYEQYF TGTGCCAGCAGCGTAGGACAGGGGAATTACGAGCAGTACTTC
NA NA TRBJ2-3 TRBV30 CAWIRGADTQYF TGTGCCTGGATACGAGGTGCGGATACGCAGTATTTT
NA NA TRBJ1-2 TRBV5-4 CASSFVGASNYGYTF TGTGCCAGCAGCTTCGTAGGGGCCTCTAACTATGGCTACACCTTC
TRBD1 NA TRBJ1-2 TRBV13 CASSPGTGERGYTF TGTGCCAGCAGTCCCGGGACAGGGGAAAGGGGCTACACCTTC
TRBD1 NA TRBJ1-4 TRBV7-6 CASSTQTRQGQKLFF TGTGCCAGCAGCACCCAAACCCGACAGGGCCAAAAACTGTTTTTT
NA once TRBJ2-1 TRBV23-1 CASSPRTVTGPSSYNEQFF TGCGCCAGCAGTCCTCGAACAGTGACGGGCCCGAGCTCCTACAATGAGCAGTTCTTC
NA NA TRBJ2-3 TRBV11-3 CASSEGYQSTDTQYF TGTGCCAGCAGTGAAGGCTACCAGAGCACAGATACGCAGTATTTT
NA NA TRBJ2-1 TRBV2 CASNLRSNNEQFF TGTGCCAGCAACCTACGCAGCAACAATGAGCAGTTCTTC
NA NA TRBJ1-1 TRBV6-5 CASSYSNRIAEAFF TGTGCCAGCAGTTATTCCAACAGGATCGCTGAAGCTTTCTTT
NA NA TRBJ2-7 TRBV6-1 CASSEWGTLYEQYF TGTGCCAGCAGTGAATGGGGGACGCTTTACGAGCAGTACTTC
TRBD2 NA TRBJ2-7 TRBV27 CASSLGPGTRSGEQYF TGTGCCAGCAGTTTAGGCCCCGGGACTAGGTCTGGCGAGCAGTACTTC
TRBD1 NA TRBJ2-2 TRBV7-2 CASREQGVVTGELFF TGTGCCAGCAGGGAACAGGGGGTGGTGACCGGGGAGCTGTTTTTT
NA once TRBJ2-2 TRBV6-5 CASTGRFGGTGELFF TGTGCCAGCACTGGTAGGTTCGGCGGCACCGGGGAGCTGTTTTTT
NA NA TRBJ2-2 TRBV5-1 CASSREGAANTGELFF TGCGCCAGCAGCAGGGAGGGGGCTGCGAACACCGGGGAGCTGTTTTTT